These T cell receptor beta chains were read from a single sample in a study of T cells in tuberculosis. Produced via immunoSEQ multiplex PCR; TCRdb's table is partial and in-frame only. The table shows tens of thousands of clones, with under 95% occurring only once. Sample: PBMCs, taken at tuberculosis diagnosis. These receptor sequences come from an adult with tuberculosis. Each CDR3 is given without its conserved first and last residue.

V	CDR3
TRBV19	ASSSSGDAYEQY
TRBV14	ASSPHYTGELF
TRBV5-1	ASSPLGTGGWTDTQY
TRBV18	ASSPPSVSDTIY
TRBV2	ASSDQGMYSGNTIY
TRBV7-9	ASSASLAYNEQF
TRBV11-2	ASSLGTEYNEQF
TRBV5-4	ASSFTESYTDTQY
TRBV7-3	ASSLYGGKRTAGDTQY
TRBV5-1	ASSLEVGLGPYEQY
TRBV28	ASSSYNEQF
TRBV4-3	ASSQPADRDENTIY
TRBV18	ASSPTGVLYEQY
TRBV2	ASGDPMNTEAF
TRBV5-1	ASSSRERGSTDTQY
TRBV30	AWSVNRLHGYT
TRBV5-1	ASSPGGTGVSGANVLT
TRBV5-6	ASSRTVLPNYGYT
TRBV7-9	ASSYRTKDLTYGPQH
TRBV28	ASRESGTAQETQY
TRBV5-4	ASSLPGQGFYEQY
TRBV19	ASRYDREDYGYT
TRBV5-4	ASSFGVEQY
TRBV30	AWSAPWEYGYT
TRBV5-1	ASSLGEPNEQF
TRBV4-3	ASSQGQGVIEQY
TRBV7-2	ASSRREGAGYGYT